This T cell receptor (beta chain) emerged from a study of shared clonotypes between healthy human individuals. Study-wide context: The cohort comprised a couple of women and a few men. Their ages spanned 18 to 49 years. Per-donor plates numbered three CD4 naive, three CD4 memory, two CD8 naive and one CD8 memory. Findings and caveats of the study: Several donors held 4.5% to 5% of naive CD4 clonotypes in common.

To note about this clone: Its antigen is as yet unknown. The same CDR3 is also encoded by other DNA sequences in this sample.

Each sample came from a Caucasian adult donor living in Nashville, Tennessee. Assay used: immunoSEQ multiplex PCR; TCRdb lists only in-frame clones, some missing. In the table there are 2.5 million or so clones, roughly nine tenths of which are singletons. J gave up 4 bases and V 3 bases, and 6 bases lay outside the gene matches. In germline, CDR1 is LNHDA, CDR2 SQIVND (reference sequence). The CDR3 contains 15 residues. This TCR derives from a young man in good health. The chain carries TRBV19 and TRBJ2-5, with 9 bases lining up with TRBD1. Sample: naive CD4+ T cells sorted from blood. Subset of the sample: CD45RA+ positively selected. CDR3 in amino acids: CASSIGQGKGETQYF. The CDR3 DNA sequence: TGTGCCAGTAGTATCGGACAGGGGAAAGGAGAGACCCAGTACTTC. The whole variable domain, filled in from reference TRBV19 and TRBJ2-5, reads DGGITQSPKYLFRKEGQNVTLSCEQNLNHDAMYWYRQDPGQGLRLIYYSQIVNDFQKGDIAEGYSVSREKKESFPLTVTSAQKNPTAFYLCASSIGQGKGETQYFGPGTRLLVL.